The sequence of this TCR beta chain was determined in a study of identical twins. Findings and limits, study-wide: When twins shared out-of-frame alpha sequences, those sequences had excess low generation probability.

In every case, the donor was a healthy Caucasian. This clonotype was picked up a small number of times. Its specificity is unknown. This CDR3 is built from 15 residues. V was pared by 10 bases and J by 0 bases, with 18 bases between. Germline lookup yields CDR1 SNHLY and CDR2 FYNNEI. MiXCR, applied by TCRdb to the 5' RACE reads, yields one record per CDR3 protein. The table includes approximately 210,000 distinct CDR3 sequences, approximately 15% detected once. The data also belong to a second study, concerning T cells expressing NK-cell markers.

The chain joins TRBV2 to TRBJ1-1; no clear D. Material: CD8+ T cells sorted from blood. This receptor was identified in a woman younger than 30 in good health. CDR3: CAKRALRGMNTEAFF. In DNA, the CDR3 is TGTGCCAAACGGGCCCTTCGGGGAATGAACACTGAAGCTTTCTTT. The full variable domain, rest sourced from reference TRBV2 and TRBJ1-1, is EPEVTQTPSHQVTQMGQEVILRCVPISNHLYFYWYRQILGQKVEFLVSFYNNEISEKSEIFDDQFSVERPDGSNFTLKIRSTKLEDSAMYFCAKRALRGMNTEAFFGQGTRLTVV.